Reported below is one TCR beta chain. The data were taken from a study of cytomegalovirus exposure and HLA in healthy donors. This CDR3 comprises 17 residues. Germline V lookup: CDR1 SGHRS, CDR2 YFSETQ. Primers for the PCR totalled 60 Vbeta and 13 Jbeta. Sequencing was performed with immunoSEQ multiplex PCR; in TCRdb, only in-frame clones are kept and a portion is missing. Of roughly 150,000 clones detected, around a tenth appear once; the ten largest clones hold under 2%. The receptor was isolated from a man between 50 and 59 years old in good health and CMV-seronegative. The chain links TRBV5-1 to TRBJ2-5, with TRBD2 matching over 14 bases. Matching the DNA end better, TRBJ2-7 makes the J call doubtful. The sequencing sample was made of PBMCs. CDR3 DNA: TGCGCCAGCAGGAAGGGGACCGGGACTAGCGGGAGATACGAGCAGTACTTC. Protein: CASRKGTGTSGRYEQYF.